The 24 T cell receptor beta chains given below trace back to one sample, sequenced in a study of blood T cell repertoires in COVID-19. Data came from immunoSEQ multiplex PCR; TCRdb stores just in-frame clones and leaves some out. Of 300,000 to 350,000 clones listed, almost 90% are singletons. Input material: peripheral blood. Receptors originate from a woman aged 30 to 39 with COVID-19, enrolled during active disease.

The chain has TRBV5-1 and TRBJ2-7; D may be TRBD2 (5 bases). The CDR3 sequence is 14 residues long. Germline V CDR1 and CDR2: SGHRS, YFSETQ. V lost 4 bases and J 4 bases, leaving 15 bases between the germline ends. The CDR3 reads CASSPTLALYEQYF. The CDR3 bases are TGCGCCAGCAGCCCCACCCTAGCATTATACGAGCAGTACTTC.

The chain combines TRBV5-4 with TRBJ2-1, with a weak D call TRBD1 (6 bases). The CDR3 loop spans 15 amino acids. V shed 0 bases and J shed 7 bases, with 14 bases lying between them. CDR1 is SGHNT, CDR2 YYREEE, per germline (reference sequence). This CDR3 is CASSLGTGRRNEQFF. The CDR3 nucleotides read TGTGCCAGCAGCTTGGGCACAGGGCGACGGAATGAGCAGTTCTTC.

The V and J genes are TRBV2 and TRBJ1-1; tentative D call: TRBD1 (6 bases). From germline, CDR1 is SNHLY and CDR2 FYNNEI. V was shortened by 5 bases and J by 5 bases, with 12 bases between the two germline ends. CDR3 length equals 13 residues. The CDR3 DNA reads as TGTGCCAGCAGTCAAAGGGGGGGAACTGAAGCTTTCTTT. Amino acid sequence: CASSQRGGTEAFF.

This chain joins TRBV30 and TRBJ2-7; TRBD2 matches 10 bases. Germline V gene lookup returns CDR1 GTSNPN and CDR2 SVGIG (reference sequence). V lost 3 bases and J lost 2; bases outside the gene matches: 4. The CDR3 is 14 amino acids. As DNA, the CDR3 is TGTGCCTGGAGCGGGACTAGCGACACCTACGAGCAGTACTTC. Translating it yields CAWSGTSDTYEQYF.

This chain connects TRBV15 to TRBJ2-7; no definite D call. With 0 bases removed from V and 2 bases from J, the gap between germline ends came to 17 bases. Germline CDR1 is LNHNV and CDR2 is YYDKDF (reference sequence). The length of the CDR3 is 17 residues. The CDR3 reads CATSRDAATIWPYEQYF. CDR3 bases: TGTGCCACCAGCAGAGACGCCGCCACAATTTGGCCCTACGAGCAGTACTTC.

The chain couples TRBV29-1 to TRBJ1-2; D may be TRBD1 (5 bases). V dropped 4 bases and J dropped 2 bases, with 8 bases sitting between them. CDR3 size: 12 residues. CDR1 is SQVTM, CDR2 ANQGSEA, per germline. Written as DNA, the CDR3 is TGCAGCGTTGCAGGGTCCAACTATGGCTACACCTTC. It specifies CSVAGSNYGYTF.

The rearrangement joins TRBV25-1 to TRBJ1-4; 7 positions match TRBD1. Trimming removed 5 bases from V and 7 bases from J; junction bases left unmatched: 7. There are 14 residues in the CDR3. Germline lookup yields CDR1 MGHDK and CDR2 SYGVNS. The CDR3 DNA reads as TGTGCCAGCAGTACCCCGTCAGGGGGTGAAAAACTGTTTTTT. It is translated as CASSTPSGGEKLFF.

The chain uses TRBV3-1 (or the pseudogene TRBV3-2) and TRBJ2-7, with 14 bases fitting TRBD2. CDR1 and CDR2 (germline): LGHDT, YNNKEL (reference sequence). Trimming removed 4 bases from V and 2 bases from J; junction bases left unmatched: 4. The CDR3 loop spans 16 amino acids. The CDR3 region has the DNA TGTGCCAGCAGCCCGATGGGACTAGCGGGAGCCTACGAGCAGTACTTC. Its translation: CASSPMGLAGAYEQYF.

The chain links TRBV4-2 to TRBJ1-3, with D possibly matching TRBD1 (5 bases). Germline-derived CDR1 and CDR2 are LGHNA and YNFKEQ. There are 18 residues in the CDR3. The germline V and J ends were trimmed by 1 base and 4 bases, with 20 bases remaining between them. Written as DNA, the CDR3 is TGTGCCAGCAGCCAAGGGGGGGGAAGGACACCGAAGGGAAACACCATATATTTT. This codes for CASSQGGGRTPKGNTIYF.

This clone was seen a single time. The chain uses TRBV2 and TRBJ1-5; 8 bases align to TRBD1. Germline V gene lookup returns CDR1 SNHLY and CDR2 FYNNEI. Trimming took 7 bases from V and 1 from J; bases not matched to a gene: 6. The length of the CDR3 is 15 residues. As DNA, the CDR3 is TGTGCCAGCATGTCGGACAGGGCGAGCAATCAGCCCCAGCATTTT. Translation gives CASMSDRASNQPQHF.

The rearrangement uses TRBV5-4 and TRBJ2-1, with TRBD2 as a possible D gene (5 bases). Germline assignment: CDR1 SGHNT and CDR2 YYREEE (reference sequence). The CDR3 sequence is 15 residues long. Trimming removed 1 base from V and 0 bases from J, with 8 bases in between. This CDR3 reads CASSLSSGSYNEQFF. The CDR3 DNA sequence: TGTGCCAGCAGCTTGTCGAGCGGCTCCTACAATGAGCAGTTCTTC. Drawing the rest from reference TRBV5-4 and TRBJ2-1, the complete variable domain is ETGVTQSPTHLIKTRGQQVTLRCSSQSGHNTVSWYQQALGQGPQFIFQYYREEENGRGNFPPRFSGLQFPNYSSELNVNALELDDSALYLCASSLSSGSYNEQFFGPGTRLTVL.

J is TRBJ1-2 and V is TRBV10-3; 7 nucleotides match TRBD1. The CDR3 covers 14 residues. V trimming: 4 bases; J trimming: 2 bases; junction bases outside the gene matches: 4. CDR1 is ENHRY, CDR2 SYGVKD, per germline. The CDR3, as DNA: TGTGCCATCAGTGTAGAGACAGGGAACTATGGCTACACCTTC. Its translation is CAISVETGNYGYTF.

The chain uses TRBV5-4 and TRBJ2-5; 10 bases are shared with TRBD2. Trimming took 2 bases from V and 4 from J; bases not matched to a gene: 8. The CDR3 covers 16 residues. Germline-derived CDR1 and CDR2 are SGHNT and YYREEE (reference sequence). In DNA, the CDR3 is TGTGCCAGCAGCTTTCCTAGCGGGAGACAAGGAGAGACCCAGTACTTC. It specifies CASSFPSGRQGETQYF.

The V call is TRBV2, the J call TRBJ1-1, with D possibly TRBD1 on 6 matching bases. The V end lost 6 bases, the J end lost 0 bases, and 14 bases lay between the germline ends. The germline gives CDR1 SNHLY, CDR2 FYNNEI. The CDR3 is 15 residues long. The DNA of the CDR3 is TGTGCCAGCAGCTTACAGGGATCAGTGAACACTGAAGCTTTCTTT. Encoded protein: CASSLQGSVNTEAFF.

CDR3 in DNA: TGTGCCAGCAGTTTGGGACTGTTGAACACTGAAGCTTTCTTT. It translates to CASSLGLLNTEAFF. This chain connects TRBV25-1 to TRBJ1-1; D possibly corresponds to TRBD1 (5 bases). The CDR3 extends over 14 amino acids. Trimming cost V 5 bases and J 0 bases, with 10 bases left between them. Germline V CDR1 and CDR2: MGHDK, SYGVNS. Full variable domain (outside the CDR3, taken from reference TRBV25-1 and TRBJ1-1): EADIYQTPRYLVIGTGKKITLECSQTMGHDKMYWYQQDPGMELHLIHYSYGVNSTEKGDLSSESTVSRIRTEHFPLTLESARPSHTSQYLCASSLGLLNTEAFFGQGTRLTVV.

This clone was recorded once. The genes are TRBV10-3 and TRBJ1-2; TRBD1 matches at 11 bases. From germline, CDR1 is ENHRY and CDR2 SYGVKD. The CDR3 is 16 residues long. V shed 2 bases and J 2 bases; nucleotides not matched to a gene: 4. CDR3 residues: CAISEGQGANNYGYTF. The CDR3 DNA is TGTGCCATCAGTGAGGGACAGGGGGCGAACAACTATGGCTACACCTTC.

The chain employs TRBV9 and TRBJ2-2; possibly TRBD2 for D (6 bases). This CDR3 contains 17 residues. Trimming cost V 0 bases and J 6 bases, with 18 bases left between them. The germline V gene has CDR1 SGDLS and CDR2 YYNGEE. The CDR3 nucleotides read TGTGCCAGCAGCGTAGGACCCCAGGCTCCGGGGGCCGGGGAGCTGTTTTTT. Translated, it gives CASSVGPQAPGAGELFF.

The chain is built from TRBV29-1 and TRBJ2-3, with 13 bases matching TRBD2. The CDR3 covers 15 residues. Germline values: CDR1 SQVTM, CDR2 ANQGSEA. J gave up 2 bases and V 8 bases, and 7 bases lay outside the gene matches. DNA for the CDR3: TGCAGCATGGGGACTAGCGGGGCTATCACAGATACGCAGTATTTT. This gives the protein CSMGTSGAITDTQYF.

This clone was seen once. The rearrangement joins TRBV29-1 to TRBJ1-2; a possible D gene is TRBD1 (6 bases). The germline V gene encodes CDR1 SQVTM and CDR2 ANQGSEA. This CDR3 is built from 14 residues. V lost 2 bases to trimming and J lost 2 bases, with 12 bases between them. This CDR3 reads CSVEPRTGNYGYTF. The CDR3 region has the DNA TGCAGCGTTGAACCCCGCACAGGGAACTATGGCTACACCTTC.

The chain joins TRBV5-5 to TRBJ2-6, with D perhaps TRBD1 (6 bases). CDR3 size: 17 residues. Germline V lookup: CDR1 SGHKS, CDR2 YYEKEE (reference sequence). Between the trimmed V and J ends, which lost 3 bases and 0 bases, there was a span of 13 bases. CDR3 sequence: CASSSDIQGSGANVLTF. The CDR3, as DNA: TGTGCCAGCAGCTCCGACATACAGGGCTCTGGGGCCAACGTCCTGACTTTC.

V and J are TRBV28 and TRBJ1-5; D perhaps matches TRBD1 (6 bases). Germline V gene data show CDR1 as MDHEN and CDR2 as SYDVKM. The V and J ends lost 5 bases and 4 bases respectively, with 12 bases between them. This CDR3 has 14 residues. The CDR3: CASSILTGNQPQHF. The DNA for the CDR3 is TGTGCCAGCAGTATCCTAACAGGGAATCAGCCCCAGCATTTT.

This chain joins TRBV27 and TRBJ1-6; TRBD1 might be the D (6 bases). The ends were cut back, 6 bases at V and 0 bases at J, with 9 bases in the middle. Germline CDR1 is MNHEY and CDR2 is SMNVEV (reference sequence). CDR3 size: 15 residues. This chain's CDR3 is CASRQGSSYNSPLHF. The CDR3 region has the DNA TGTGCCAGCAGGCAGGGGAGCTCCTATAATTCACCCCTCCACTTT.

The chain recombines TRBV19 with TRBJ2-1; 8 bases fit TRBD1. The CDR3 totals 14 residues. The junction had 5 bases not matched to a gene; V was cut back by 4 bases and J by 6 bases. Germline CDR1 and CDR2: LNHDA and SQIVND (reference sequence). The CDR3, as DNA: TGTGCCAGTAGTAGGGGACAGGCCAGCAATGAGCAGTTCTTC. Translation gives CASSRGQASNEQFF.

This sequence joins TRBV12-3 or TRBV12-4 and TRBJ2-7, with a possible D match to TRBD1 (5 bases). With 5 bases removed from V and 6 bases from J, the gap between germline ends came to 11 bases. CDR3 length: 12 residues. The DNA of the CDR3 is TGTGCCAGCAGTCAGGACACCCCCGAGCAGTACTTC. Translated, it gives CASSQDTPEQYF.